The entry below gives a single T cell receptor beta chain sequence along with its context. This sample is part of a study of shared T cell receptors in the human thymus. The assay was immunoSEQ multiplex PCR, and TCRdb's table has in-frame clones only and misses some. The sample shows 500,000 to 750,000 clones, roughly 90% of them seen only once. The CDR3 totals 14 residues. In germline, CDR1 is KGHSH, CDR2 LQKENI. Germline trimming cut 6 bases from V and 7 bases from J; bases unmatched to any gene: 6. These data also featured in a second study, about human thymus T cells.

The origin of this receptor is a boy in the first two years of life with a congenital heart defect. V usage is TRBV18 and J usage is TRBJ1-4; TRBD1 aligns across 9 bases. Sequenced sample: thymocytes. CDR3 sequence: CASSGQGDPEKLFF. The CDR3 DNA reads as TGTGCCAGCTCGGGACAGGGAGACCCTGAAAAACTGTTTTTT.